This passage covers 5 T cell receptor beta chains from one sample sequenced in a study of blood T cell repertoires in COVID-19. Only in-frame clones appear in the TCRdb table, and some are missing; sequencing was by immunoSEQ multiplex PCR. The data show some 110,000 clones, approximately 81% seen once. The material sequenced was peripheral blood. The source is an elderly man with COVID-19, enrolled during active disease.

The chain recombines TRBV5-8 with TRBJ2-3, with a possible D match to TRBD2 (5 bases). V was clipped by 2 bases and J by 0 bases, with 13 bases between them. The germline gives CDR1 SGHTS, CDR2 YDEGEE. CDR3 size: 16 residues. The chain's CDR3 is CASSFRLALSTDTQYF. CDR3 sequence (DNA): TGTGCCAGCAGCTTCCGGCTAGCCCTTAGCACAGATACGCAGTATTTT.

CDR3 nucleotide sequence: TGTGCCACCAGCAGTTTGACAGGGGGAACAGGAAACACCATATATTTT. Translated: CATSSLTGGTGNTIYF. The chain is built from TRBV15 and TRBJ1-3; 9 bases are shared with TRBD1. Per germline, CDR1 LNHNV and CDR2 YYDKDF (reference sequence). The CDR3 runs 16 residues. The V and J ends lost 3 bases and 4 bases, in that order; junction bases with no gene match: 7.

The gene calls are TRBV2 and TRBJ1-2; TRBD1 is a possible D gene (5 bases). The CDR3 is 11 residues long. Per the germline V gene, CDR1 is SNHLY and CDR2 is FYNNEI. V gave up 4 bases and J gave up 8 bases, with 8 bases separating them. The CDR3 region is CASSATAGYTF. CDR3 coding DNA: TGTGCCAGCAGTGCGACAGCCGGCTACACCTTC.

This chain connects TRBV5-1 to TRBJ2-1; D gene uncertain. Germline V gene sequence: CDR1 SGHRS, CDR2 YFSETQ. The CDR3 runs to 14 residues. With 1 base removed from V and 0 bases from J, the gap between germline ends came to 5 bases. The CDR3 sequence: CASSLSLSYNEQFF. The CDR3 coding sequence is TGCGCCAGCAGCTTGAGCCTCTCCTACAATGAGCAGTTCTTC.

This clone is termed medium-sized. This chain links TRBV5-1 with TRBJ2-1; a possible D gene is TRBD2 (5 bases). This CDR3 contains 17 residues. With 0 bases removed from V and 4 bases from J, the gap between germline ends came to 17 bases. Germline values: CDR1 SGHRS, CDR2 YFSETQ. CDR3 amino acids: CASSLDTGERPYNEQFF. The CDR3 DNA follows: TGCGCCAGCAGCTTGGATACCGGGGAAAGGCCTTACAATGAGCAGTTCTTC.